This entry concerns a single T cell receptor (beta chain). Its antigen is currently not known. No much larger clonotype is one base removed from it; base qualities were not supplied. The data derive from a study of cytomegalovirus exposure and HLA in healthy donors (dated by TCRdb to about 2017). The study in broad terms: According to a later analysis, one platform produced both the roughly 110 validation repertoires and the 670 or so repertoires of the first cohort. To predict cytomegalovirus infection status, the study brought together high-throughput TCR immunosequencing, statistical association of individual TCRs with disease status, and machine learning. The study aimed to test whether signatures of past pathogen exposure could be identified by cataloging public T cell receptors. Besides the first cohort of approximately 710 subjects, a separate validation cohort made up of roughly 120 different subjects was used.

Paper-wide results and their limitations: The authors suggested that the approach could potentially be extended to other disease states and immunological phenotypes. Subsequent analysis determined that TCRs grouped into clusters in the first cohort also showed a tendency toward co-occurrence across the roughly 120 validation repertoires, and approximately 93% of cluster scores exceeded 0. In the study, about 150 TCR beta chains were listed as associated with cytomegalovirus. In both the original and validation cohorts, the classifier was reported to diagnose cytomegalovirus status with high specificity and sensitivity. In vitro tests confirmed that a few of the cytomegalovirus-associated TCR beta chains recognize cytomegalovirus antigens. Most TCR sequences were observed very rarely across donors, whereas some public TCRs were present in many individuals. A later analysis had no HLA typing for the validation cohort, so co-occurrence there was scored across all 130 or so repertoires.

The library was prepared using the immunoSEQ multiplex PCR assay. The paper's processing steps were these. A statistical classification framework was developed to diagnose cytomegalovirus status using the catalog of TCR beta chain sequences. As stored in TCRdb, this immuneACCESS dataset retains in-frame rearrangements with V and J assigned. A fraction of the clones does not appear; measured against another copy, unresolved V genes explain less than half of the discrepancy, and the remainder lacks a known reason. That table is the source of V, J and clone size, and D and trimming were worked out from the DNA. Counted in this sample were under 250,000 clones; around 86% of them appeared once. The ten largest account for 1.5% to 2.5% of the sample. Trimmed from V: 5 bases; trimmed from J: 4 bases; junction bases lacking a gene match: 12. The CDR3 sequence holds 19 residues, the cysteine and phenylalanine included. The sequence is cut down to CDR3 DNA, 57 bases in frame from base 1. As encoded in the germline V gene (reference sequence), CDR1 is PRHDT while CDR2 is FYEKMQ.

Separate from the approximately 700-subject first cohort, the validation cohort of 90 to 150 subjects was the group to which the donors belonged. The sequencing sample was made of PBMCs. This sequence was found in a woman aged 18-30 years in good health and CMV-seropositive. The sequence links TRBV13 to TRBJ2-3; 16 bases in the middle match TRBD2. CDR3 reads: CASSVRGLAGGVRADTQYF. At the DNA level, the sequence is TGTGCCAGCAGCGTAAGGGGACTAGCGGGAGGGGTGAGGGCAGATACGCAGTATTTT. Full variable domain (CDR3 extended with the reference TRBV13 and TRBJ2-3 proteins): AAGVIQSPRHLIKEKRETATLKCYPIPRHDTVYWYQQGPGQDPQFLISFYEKMQSDKGSIPDRFSAQQFSDYHSELNMSSLELGDSALYFCASSVRGLAGGVRADTQYFGPGTRLTVL.